The 10 T cell receptor beta chains below all came from one sample that was sequenced in a study of graft-versus-host responses after intestinal transplantation (dated by TCRdb to about 2021). The library was built by means of the immunoSEQ multiplex PCR assay. The table was pulled from immuneACCESS by TCRdb, which kept in-frame rearrangements only. Such tables lose some clones; where checked, under half of the loss comes from unresolved V genes, and the rest has no known cause. Within this sample are about 99,000 clones, with roughly 90% of them counted one time only. Approximately 0.064% of the sample is in the top ten clones. The meaning of the sample's time point label: cells obtained before transplantation from donor or recipient. Antigens of these TCRs are unknown. The specimen comprised unstimulated CD8+ T cells sorted from spleen or lymph node cells, sampled before transplant. The receptors derive from a human donor who was the organ donor for an intestinal transplant.

V gene TRBV10-3 combines with J gene TRBJ2-7; 8 bases fit TRBD2. CDR1 is ENHRY and CDR2 is SYGVKD in the germline V gene. The CDR3 is made up of 16 amino acids. V lost 3 bases, J lost 3 bases, and 10 bases stayed unmatched. The CDR3 DNA reads as TGTGCCATCAGTGATCGGGGGGGAGGTGGTCGCTACGAGCAGTACTTC. It encodes CAISDRGGGGRYEQYF.

The V call is TRBV9, the J call TRBJ1-2, with D perhaps matching TRBD1 (6 bases). CDR1 is SGDLS, CDR2 YYNGEE, per germline. This CDR3 has 17 residues. V shed 1 base and J shed 0 bases, with 16 bases lying between them. The CDR3 loop is CASSVPRTDKPNYGYTF. CDR3 in DNA: TGTGCCAGCAGCGTACCACGGACAGATAAGCCTAACTATGGCTACACCTTC.

The CDR3 sequence is CASSPFSGNEQFF. CDR3 in DNA: TGTGCCAGCAGCCCGTTTAGTGGCAATGAGCAGTTCTTC. The chain joins TRBV5-6 to TRBJ2-1; D gene uncertain. Germline V gives CDR1 SGHDT, CDR2 YYEEEE. This CDR3 spans 13 amino acids. Deletions cut 4 bases from V and 6 bases from J, with 11 bases between.

The chain couples TRBV9 to TRBJ2-1; 11 bases match TRBD2. Trimming removed 0 bases from V and 8 bases from J; junction bases left unmatched: 4. The CDR3 is 15 residues long. CDR1 and CDR2 from the germline V gene are SGDLS and YYNGEE. Written as DNA, the CDR3 is TGTGCCAGCAGCGTAGGCGGGGGACTAGCGGATGAGCAGTTCTTC. Translating it yields CASSVGGGLADEQFF. Full variable domain (outside the CDR3, taken from reference TRBV9 and TRBJ2-1): DSGVTQTPKHLITATGQRVTLRCSPRSGDLSVYWYQQSLDQGLQFLIQYYNGEERAKGNILERFSAQQFPDLHSELNLSSLELGDSALYFCASSVGGGLADEQFFGPGTRLTVL.

The V gene is TRBV27, the J gene TRBJ2-7; a possible D gene is TRBD2 (6 bases). The V gene lost 3 bases and the J gene lost 4 bases, with 16 bases spanning the gap. Looked up from germline, CDR1 is MNHEY and CDR2 is SMNVEV (reference sequence). The CDR3 length is 15 residues. The CDR3 DNA reads as TGTGCCAGCAGTTTTGGCGGGATTGGTATTTACGAGCAGTACTTC. It codes for CASSFGGIGIYEQYF.

This sequence joins TRBV13 and TRBJ2-1; D gene unclear. Germline V CDR1 and CDR2: PRHDT, FYEKMQ (reference sequence). There are 15 residues in the CDR3. V was cut by 0 bases and J by 3 bases, with 9 bases left in between. The CDR3 DNA reads as TGTGCCAGCAGCTTAGGGTCTAAAGTCTACAATGAGCAGTTCTTC. It codes for CASSLGSKVYNEQFF.

This chain links TRBV5-1 with TRBJ1-1; 9 bases are a match to TRBD1. Germline loops: CDR1 SGHRS, CDR2 YFSETQ. This CDR3 spans 16 amino acids. The junction had 5 bases not matched to a gene; V was cut back by 0 bases and J by 2 bases. CDR3 amino acids: CASSLEVDRGNTEAFF. The CDR3 bases are TGCGCCAGCAGCTTGGAAGTGGACAGGGGTAACACTGAAGCTTTCTTT.

With regard to this clone: Other nucleotide sequences from this sample produce the same CDR3. The chain has TRBV29-1 and TRBJ2-7; 11 bases align to TRBD2. The CDR3 extends over 14 amino acids. Germline CDR1 SQVTM, CDR2 ANQGSEA. The V segment lost 2 bases and the J segment 3 bases; nucleotides outside the gene matches: 3. The CDR3 region is CSVETGTSGYEQYF. For the CDR3, the DNA is TGCAGCGTTGAAACCGGGACTAGCGGCTACGAGCAGTACTTC.

This chain uses TRBV7-2 with TRBJ2-7; no clear D gene. Trimming removed 5 bases at V and 1 base at J, with 21 bases between. The CDR3 loop spans 17 amino acids. Germline V lookup: CDR1 SGHTA, CDR2 FQGNSA. CDR3 coding DNA: TGTGCCAGCAGCGAGCCGGGTACTAAGGTCCATTCCTACGAGCAGTACTTC. Its protein is CASSEPGTKVHSYEQYF.

The gene calls are TRBV11-2 and TRBJ2-2; 11 nucleotides match TRBD2. This CDR3 comprises 19 residues. Germline lookup yields CDR1 SGHAT and CDR2 FQNNGV. With 1 base clipped from V and 4 bases from J, the junction kept 11 bases outside the gene matches. The CDR3 coding sequence is TGTGCCAGCAGCTTAGTAGCGGGAGGGCCTGTAATTATCACCGGGGAGCTGTTTTTT. It specifies CASSLVAGGPVIITGELFF.